This entry lists 3 T cell receptor beta chains sequenced from one sample in a study of cytomegalovirus exposure and HLA in healthy donors. The assay was immunoSEQ multiplex PCR, and TCRdb's table has in-frame clones only and misses some. The sample lists hundreds of thousands of clones, about 90% occurring once. Sequenced material: PBMCs. Source of these receptors: a man younger than 35 in good health and CMV-seropositive.

This clone came up a few times. The V and J genes are TRBV30 and TRBJ1-5; no definite D call. The CDR3 runs 8 residues. CDR1 and CDR2 (germline): GTSNPN, SVGIG (reference sequence). Trimming shortened V by 4 bases and J by 9 bases, and 1 base separated the two germline ends. The CDR3 region is CAWMPQHF. CDR3 in DNA: TGTGCCTGGATGCCCCAGCATTTT.

Comments on this clone: Other DNA sequences in this sample translate to the same CDR3. The chain is built from TRBV29-1 and TRBJ2-7; 9 bases are shared with TRBD1. The V segment lost 7 bases and the J segment 2 bases; nucleotides outside the gene matches: 3. The CDR3 sequence is 12 residues long. Per the germline V gene, CDR1 is SQVTM and CDR2 is ANQGSEA. The CDR3 DNA reads as TGCAGCGCGGGGACAGGGACCTACGAGCAGTACTTC. Protein sequence: CSAGTGTYEQYF.

The chain combines TRBV9 with TRBJ2-5; 9 bases line up with TRBD1. The ends lost 3 bases at V and 3 bases at J; junction bases unmatched: 0. CDR3 size: 13 residues. CDR1 and CDR2 (germline): SGDLS, YYNGEE. In nucleotides, the CDR3 is TGTGCCAGCAGCGGGGACAGGGAAGAGACCCAGTACTTC. As protein: CASSGDREETQYF.